A single sample is the source of the 15 T cell receptor beta chains below, sequenced in a study of T-cell memory formation after mild COVID-19. TCRdb processed the 5' RACE reads anew with MiXCR; each CDR3 protein has one entry. The sample contains approximately 46,000 distinct CDR3 sequences, about 12% of which appear only once. The sequenced sample was PBMCs or a T cell subset sorted from them (not recorded which). These receptors came from a man aged 18 to 30 who had mild COVID-19 (a few samples of this study predate the infection). Cell type and time point are not known.

In this sample, this clonotype turned up a few times. The chain recombines TRBV5-1 with TRBJ1-2; 7 bases are shared with TRBD1. V shed 4 bases and J 4 bases; nucleotides not matched to a gene: 7. The CDR3 has 14 amino acids. Per the germline V gene, CDR1 is SGHRS and CDR2 is YFSETQ. CDR3 nucleotides: TGCGCCAGCAGCATTTCGACAGGGAGCTATGGCTACACCTTC. Encoded protein: CASSISTGSYGYTF.

The chain uses TRBV29-1 and TRBJ2-7, with D perhaps TRBD2 (6 bases). CDR3 length: 16 residues. Germline CDR1 reads SQVTM; CDR2 reads ANQGSEA. V dropped 6 bases and J dropped 1 base, with 22 bases sitting between them. The CDR3, as DNA: TGCAGCGTGGTGGGAGGAGGGGATGTAAGATCCTACGAGCAGTACTTC. Protein sequence: CSVVGGGDVRSYEQYF.

This chain connects TRBV5-6 to TRBJ2-7, with unresolved D. Deletions cut 0 bases from V and 4 bases from J, with 8 bases between. The V gene's germline CDR1 is SGHDT and CDR2 YYEEEE. This CDR3 region has 13 residues. CDR3 nucleotides: TGTGCCAGCAGCTTGGAGGTAGGGTACGAGCAGTACGTC. Translated, it gives CASSLEVGYEQYV.

The V gene is TRBV20-1, the J gene TRBJ2-3; D is perhaps TRBD2 (7 bases). The CDR3 consists of 13 residues. Germline loops: CDR1 DFQATT, CDR2 SNEGSKA (reference sequence). Trimming left V 8 bases short and J 4 bases short, with 16 bases between. The CDR3 is CSTEGGASDTQYF. CDR3 coding DNA: TGCAGTACAGAGGGGGGGGCTTCAGATACGCAGTATTTT.

This clonotype was observed a few times. The V and J genes are TRBV6-6 and TRBJ2-3, with 7 bases identical to TRBD2. The CDR3 covers 17 residues. Looked up from germline, CDR1 is MNHNY and CDR2 is SVGAGI (reference sequence). The J segment lost 2 bases and the V segment lost 0 bases, leaving 8 bases of the junction unmatched. CDR3 bases: TGTGCCAGCAGTTACTCGTGGGGGGGACCGATCACAGATACGCAGTATTTT. Its translation is CASSYSWGGPITDTQYF.

Ten or more counts support this clonotype. This chain connects TRBV6-4 to TRBJ2-2; D not certain. The V gene lost 0 bases and the J gene lost 4 bases, with 3 bases spanning the gap. Germline loops: CDR1 MRHNA, CDR2 SNTAGT. The CDR3 has 13 residues. This chain's CDR3 is CASSDSSTGELFF. Here the CDR3 DNA reads TGTGCCAGCAGTGACTCTAGCACCGGGGAGCTGTTTTTT.

This clonotype was seen repeatedly, ten times or more. The J gene is TRBJ2-7, the V gene TRBV5-6; D perhaps matches TRBD2 (6 bases). In germline, CDR1 is SGHDT, CDR2 YYEEEE. The V end was cut by 4 bases, the J end by 1 base, with 6 bases between. The CDR3 runs 12 residues. The CDR3 region is CASSGTSYEQYF. As DNA, the CDR3 is TGTGCCAGCAGCGGGACTTCCTACGAGCAGTACTTC.

This clonotype was seen a handful of times. This chain links TRBV20-1 with TRBJ2-5; D not certain. Trimming stripped 5 bases from V and 8 bases from J, with 15 bases between. The germline CDR1 and CDR2 sequences are DFQATT and SNEGSKA (reference sequence). The CDR3 length is 12 residues. The CDR3 bases are TGCAGTGCTCTCCCGGCCCCCCGCACCCAGTACTTC. Translation: CSALPAPRTQYF.

The table lists this clonotype with a few counts. The chain is built from TRBV29-1 and TRBJ2-1; tentatively, D is TRBD2 (5 bases). This CDR3 has 13 residues. Trimming removed 4 bases at V and 9 bases at J, with 16 bases between. Germline V lookup: CDR1 SQVTM, CDR2 ANQGSEA. Here the CDR3 reads CSVALGVEGEQFF. The CDR3 nucleotides read TGCAGCGTTGCTCTTGGGGTTGAGGGTGAGCAGTTCTTC.

This clonotype was observed many times. The chain recombines TRBV7-2 with TRBJ2-1, with D tentatively TRBD1 or TRBD2 (5 bases each). The CDR3 is 13 amino acids. The germline V gene encodes CDR1 SGHTA and CDR2 FQGNSA. Trimming stripped 4 bases from V and 4 bases from J, with 8 bases between. Here the CDR3 reads CASSWDGYNEQFF. The CDR3 DNA reads TGTGCCAGCAGCTGGGACGGTTACAATGAGCAGTTCTTC.

This clonotype turned up a few times. The V gene is TRBV7-2, the J gene TRBJ2-5; possibly TRBD1 for D (6 bases). The germline V gene has CDR1 SGHTA and CDR2 FQGNSA. CDR3 length: 13 residues. V was shortened by 5 bases and J by 9 bases, with 16 bases between the two germline ends. CDR3 protein: CASSPGTPRAQYF. CDR3 nucleotide sequence: TGTGCCAGCAGCCCCGGGACACCACGTGCCCAGTACTTC.

CDR3 sequence: CASSLGLRSADTQYF. CDR3 in DNA: TGCGCCAGCAGCTTGGGACTACGGAGCGCAGATACGCAGTATTTT. This chain links TRBV5-1 with TRBJ2-3; tentatively, D is TRBD2 (5 bases). Trimming removed 0 bases at V and 4 bases at J, with 12 bases between. The CDR3 loop spans 15 amino acids. Germline V gives CDR1 SGHRS, CDR2 YFSETQ.

This clonotype was found a few times. The chain recombines TRBV7-2 with TRBJ2-1; 9 bases map to TRBD1. Germline V gene lookup returns CDR1 SGHTA and CDR2 FQGNSA. The CDR3 loop spans 15 amino acids. V lost 1 base to trimming and J lost 7 bases; unmatched junction nucleotides: 5. CDR3 residues: CASSLGDRGGNEQFF. DNA of the CDR3: TGTGCCAGCAGCTTAGGAGACAGGGGGGGAAATGAGCAGTTCTTC.

This rearrangement joins TRBV6-5 to TRBJ2-3, with a tentative D call TRBD2 (6 bases). The CDR3 totals 13 residues. Germline V lookup: CDR1 MNHEY, CDR2 SVGAGI. Trimming left V 8 bases short and J 5 bases short, with 14 bases between. The CDR3 reads CASRSGVGDTQYF. CDR3 coding DNA: TGTGCCAGCCGTTCGGGGGTCGGAGATACGCAGTATTTT.

This clonotype showed up many times. The rearrangement uses TRBV6-5 and TRBJ2-5; 7 bases align to TRBD2. Germline V CDR1 and CDR2: MNHEY, SVGAGI. The CDR3 extends over 15 amino acids. The ends lost 2 bases at V and 7 bases at J; junction bases unmatched: 10. The CDR3 coding sequence is TGTGCCAGCAGTTACGGCAGGGCGGGGGAGGGGACCCAGTACTTC. Translation: CASSYGRAGEGTQYF.